A selection of T cell receptor beta chains follows, all from one sample in a study of T cells after yellow fever vaccination. TCRdb reprocessed the 5' RACE reads via MiXCR and lists one record per CDR3 protein. The data contain about 340,000 distinct CDR3 sequences, under 15% of them singletons. Sequencing was performed on CD4+ T cells sorted from PBMCs, taken 15 days after the yellow fever booster vaccination. These receptors all stem from a man younger than 35 who received the YFV17D yellow fever vaccine. The CDR3 runs from the conserved cysteine through the conserved F or W. Each record gives: J gene, V gene, clone size, D gene, CDR3 protein, CDR3 DNA. A D gene is named only where the DNA matches it firmly. Size tells how often a clone was seen (once, few, many) or the class of an expanded clone, and some rows leave it out.

j_gene: TRBJ2-1; v_gene: TRBV6-5; abundance: few; d_gene: TRBD2; CDR3aa: CASTRRSSGRGEQFF; CDR3nt: TGTGCCAGCACCCGGCGATCTAGCGGTCGCGGTGAGCAGTTCTTC
j_gene: TRBJ2-7; v_gene: TRBV7-2; abundance: few; d_gene: .; CDR3aa: CASSFRFGVSYEQYF; CDR3nt: TGTGCCAGCAGCTTCAGATTTGGAGTCTCCTACGAGCAGTACTTC
j_gene: TRBJ2-3; v_gene: TRBV2; abundance: .; d_gene: TRBD1; CDR3aa: CASSVRGFADTQYF; CDR3nt: TGTGCCAGCAGTGTCAGGGGGTTTGCAGATACGCAGTATTTT
j_gene: TRBJ2-5; v_gene: TRBV30; abundance: .; d_gene: .; CDR3aa: CAWSPQGRSETQYF; CDR3nt: TGTGCCTGGAGTCCCCAGGGGAGGTCGGAGACCCAGTACTTC
j_gene: TRBJ2-3; v_gene: TRBV7-3; abundance: many; d_gene: .; CDR3aa: CASSPPGSDTQYF; CDR3nt: TGTGCCAGCAGCCCCCCTGGCTCCGATACGCAGTATTTT
j_gene: TRBJ2-5; v_gene: TRBV11-2; abundance: .; d_gene: .; CDR3aa: CASSSRFGGGETQYF; CDR3nt: TGTGCCAGCAGCTCCCGATTCGGGGGCGGGGAGACCCAGTACTTC
j_gene: TRBJ1-6; v_gene: TRBV27; abundance: many; d_gene: TRBD1; CDR3aa: CASSFPDRGLGSPLHF; CDR3nt: TGTGCCAGCAGCTTCCCGGACAGGGGGCTAGGGTCACCCCTCCACTTT
j_gene: TRBJ1-2; v_gene: TRBV2; abundance: .; d_gene: TRBD1; CDR3aa: CASLRTGTYYGYTF; CDR3nt: TGTGCCAGCCTAAGGACAGGAACGTACTATGGCTACACCTTC
j_gene: TRBJ1-5; v_gene: TRBV19; abundance: .; d_gene: .; CDR3aa: CASSSSRDTYQPQHF; CDR3nt: TGTGCCAGTAGTTCCAGCCGGGACACTTATCAGCCCCAGCATTTT
j_gene: TRBJ2-7; v_gene: TRBV6-5; abundance: .; d_gene: TRBD1; CDR3aa: CASSRDRVGYEQYF; CDR3nt: TGTGCCAGCAGCCGAGACAGGGTCGGCTACGAGCAGTACTTC
j_gene: TRBJ2-7; v_gene: TRBV7-6; abundance: few; d_gene: .; CDR3aa: CASSSYGDPSYEQYF; CDR3nt: TGTGCCAGCAGCTCATATGGGGACCCATCCTACGAGCAGTACTTC
j_gene: TRBJ1-2; v_gene: TRBV20-1; abundance: few; d_gene: TRBD1; CDR3aa: CSAPDRTKTNYGYTF; CDR3nt: TGCAGTGCGCCGGACAGGACGAAGACTAACTATGGCTACACCTTC
j_gene: TRBJ1-4; v_gene: TRBV7-2; abundance: .; d_gene: .; CDR3aa: CASSPTLMNEKLFF; CDR3nt: TGTGCCAGCAGCCCCACACTGATGAATGAAAAACTGTTTTTT
j_gene: TRBJ2-1; v_gene: TRBV6-2/TRBV6-3; abundance: few; d_gene: .; CDR3aa: CASSYHQRLGDNEQFF; CDR3nt: TGTGCCAGCAGTTACCATCAAAGGCTGGGGGACAATGAGCAGTTCTTC
j_gene: TRBJ2-5; v_gene: TRBV7-9; abundance: few; d_gene: TRBD2; CDR3aa: CASLSSGTTRGTQYF; CDR3nt: TGTGCCAGCTTGAGTAGTGGGACTACCCGTGGGACCCAGTACTTC
j_gene: TRBJ2-5; v_gene: TRBV6-5; abundance: few; d_gene: TRBD2; CDR3aa: CASSYHGTTGGTQYF; CDR3nt: TGTGCCAGCAGTTATCACGGGACTACGGGGGGGACCCAGTACTTC
j_gene: TRBJ1-2; v_gene: TRBV20-1; abundance: few; d_gene: .; CDR3aa: CSASRGFGEDYGYTF; CDR3nt: TGCAGTGCTAGCAGGGGCTTCGGGGAGGACTATGGCTACACCTTC
j_gene: TRBJ2-1; v_gene: TRBV5-1; abundance: .; d_gene: TRBD1; CDR3aa: CASSSQGAGNEQFF; CDR3nt: TGCGCCAGCAGCAGCCAGGGGGCGGGGAATGAGCAGTTCTTC
j_gene: TRBJ1-5; v_gene: TRBV7-9; abundance: .; d_gene: .; CDR3aa: CASSLGPGFNQPQHF; CDR3nt: TGTGCCAGCAGCTTAGGACCGGGGTTCAATCAGCCCCAGCATTTT
j_gene: TRBJ1-1; v_gene: TRBV20-1; abundance: few; d_gene: TRBD1; CDR3aa: CSATYRGDTEAFF; CDR3nt: TGCAGTGCTACCTACAGGGGTGATACTGAAGCTTTCTTT
j_gene: TRBJ2-7; v_gene: TRBV14; abundance: many; d_gene: .; CDR3aa: CASSQAYTWALGPQEQYF; CDR3nt: TGTGCCAGCAGCCAAGCGTACACTTGGGCCCTGGGGCCACAGGAGCAGTACTTC
j_gene: TRBJ1-2; v_gene: TRBV28; abundance: few; d_gene: .; CDR3aa: CASRAPSNHGYTF; CDR3nt: TGTGCCAGCAGGGCCCCAAGTAACCATGGCTACACCTTC